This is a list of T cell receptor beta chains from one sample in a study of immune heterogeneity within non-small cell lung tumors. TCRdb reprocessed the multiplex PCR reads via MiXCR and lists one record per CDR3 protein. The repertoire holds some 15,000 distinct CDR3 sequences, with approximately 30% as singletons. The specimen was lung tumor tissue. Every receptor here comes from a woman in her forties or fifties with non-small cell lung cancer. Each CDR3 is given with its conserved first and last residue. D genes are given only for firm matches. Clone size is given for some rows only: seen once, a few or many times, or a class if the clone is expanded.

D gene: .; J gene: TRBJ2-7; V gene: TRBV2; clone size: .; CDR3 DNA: TGTGCCAGCACCCGTACTAGTAAAGACGAGCAGTACTTC; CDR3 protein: CASTRTSKDEQYF
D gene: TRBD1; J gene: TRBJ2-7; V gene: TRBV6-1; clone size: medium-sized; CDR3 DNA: TGTGCCAGCAGTGGCTTCGGAGGCAGGGGGTACGAGCAGTACTTC; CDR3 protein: CASSGFGGRGYEQYF
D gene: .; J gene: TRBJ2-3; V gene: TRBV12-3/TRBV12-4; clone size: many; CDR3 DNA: TGTGCCAGCAGTTTATCGGGGTCAGGGGCAGATACGCAGTATTTT; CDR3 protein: CASSLSGSGADTQYF
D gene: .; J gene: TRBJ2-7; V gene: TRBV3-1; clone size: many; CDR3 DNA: TGTGCCAGCAGCTCCCCCAACTACGAGCAGTACTTC; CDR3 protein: CASSSPNYEQYF
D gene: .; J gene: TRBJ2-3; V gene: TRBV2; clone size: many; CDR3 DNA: TGTGCCAGCAGCCCCACTTTACTCGATCGCACAGATACGCAGTATTTT; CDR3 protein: CASSPTLLDRTDTQYF
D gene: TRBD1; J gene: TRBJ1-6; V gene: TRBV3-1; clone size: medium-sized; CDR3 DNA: TGTGCCAGCAGCCAAGGGACAGGGGACTCACCCCTCCACTTT; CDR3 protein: CASSQGTGDSPLHF
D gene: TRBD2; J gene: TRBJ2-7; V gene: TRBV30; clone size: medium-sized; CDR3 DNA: TGTGCCTGGAGTTGGACTAGCGGGAGGTTCCCCTACGAGCAGTACTTC; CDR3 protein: CAWSWTSGRFPYEQYF
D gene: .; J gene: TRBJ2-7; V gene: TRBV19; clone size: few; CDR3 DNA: TGTGCCAGTAGTATCGGGACACCCTACGAGCAGTACTTC; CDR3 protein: CASSIGTPYEQYF
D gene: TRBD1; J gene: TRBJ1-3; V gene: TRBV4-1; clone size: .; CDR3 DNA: TGCGCCAGCAGCCAGAACAGGGGCGAAGGAAACACCATATATTTT; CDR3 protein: CASSQNRGEGNTIYF
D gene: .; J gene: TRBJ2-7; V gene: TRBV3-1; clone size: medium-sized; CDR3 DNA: TGTGCCAGCAGCCCTACGGGACGGTACTACGAGCAGTACTTC; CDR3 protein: CASSPTGRYYEQYF
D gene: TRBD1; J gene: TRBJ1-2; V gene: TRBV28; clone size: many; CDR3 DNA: TGTGCCAGCAGGGGGACAGGGGGGGGCTATGGCTACACCTTC; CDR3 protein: CASRGTGGGYGYTF
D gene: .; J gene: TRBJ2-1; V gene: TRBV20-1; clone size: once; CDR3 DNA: TGCAGTGCCAGGGGGCGGGCGGGAGGGCTAGGGCAGTTCTTC; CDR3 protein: CSARGRAGGLGQFF
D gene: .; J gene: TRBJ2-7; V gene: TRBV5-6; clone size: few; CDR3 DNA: TGTGCCAGCAGCTTGAGCATGTTGGACGAGCAGTACTTC; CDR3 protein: CASSLSMLDEQYF
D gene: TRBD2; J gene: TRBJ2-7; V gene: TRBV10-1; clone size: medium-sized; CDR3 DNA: TGCGCCAGCAGTCCGTCACTAGCGGGAGGGGAGCAGTACTTC; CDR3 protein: CASSPSLAGGEQYF
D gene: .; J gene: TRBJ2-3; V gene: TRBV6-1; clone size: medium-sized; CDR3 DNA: TGTGCCAGCGGATTCACAGATACGCAGTATTTT; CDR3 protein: CASGFTDTQYF
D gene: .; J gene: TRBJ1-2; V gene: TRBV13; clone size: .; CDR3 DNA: TGTGCCAGCAGCCATGATTCCAGAGGAGGTGGCTACACCTTC; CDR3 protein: CASSHDSRGGGYTF
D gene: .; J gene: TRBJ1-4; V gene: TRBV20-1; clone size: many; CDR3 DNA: TGCAGTGCCCCGAGGGGCACCACAACTAATGAAAAACTGTTTTTT; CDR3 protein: CSAPRGTTTNEKLFF
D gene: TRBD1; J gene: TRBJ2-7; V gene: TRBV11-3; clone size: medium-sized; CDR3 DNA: TGTGCCAGCAGCCGCGGACAGGGCTACGAGCAGTACTTC; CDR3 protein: CASSRGQGYEQYF
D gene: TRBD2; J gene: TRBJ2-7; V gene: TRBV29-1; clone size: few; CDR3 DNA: TGCAGCGTTGCTCGAGCGGGAGGAAACTACGAGCAGTACTTC; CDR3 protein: CSVARAGGNYEQYF
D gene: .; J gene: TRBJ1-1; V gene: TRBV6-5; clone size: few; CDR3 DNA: TGTGCCAGCAGTTACTCCCGGGACACTGAAGCTTTCTTT; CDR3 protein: CASSYSRDTEAFF
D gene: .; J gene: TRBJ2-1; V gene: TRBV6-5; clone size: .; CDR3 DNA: TGTGCCAGCAGTTATGACCGTGGTAATGAGCAGTTCTTC; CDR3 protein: CASSYDRGNEQFF
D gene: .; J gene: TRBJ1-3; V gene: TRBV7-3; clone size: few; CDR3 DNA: TGTGCCAGCAGCTTAACATGGGGTATCACTGTAAACACCATATATTTT; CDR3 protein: CASSLTWGITVNTIYF
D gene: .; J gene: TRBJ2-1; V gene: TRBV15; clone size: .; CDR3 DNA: TGTGCCACCAGCGTAGAGAATGAGCAGTCCTTC; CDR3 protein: CATSVENEQSF
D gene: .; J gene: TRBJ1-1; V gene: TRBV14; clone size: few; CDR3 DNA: TGTGCCAGCAGCCCCTTGGGGGACGGGAACACTGAAGCTTTCTTT; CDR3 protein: CASSPLGDGNTEAFF
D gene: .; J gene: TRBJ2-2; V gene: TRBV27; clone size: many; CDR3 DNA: TGTGCCAGCAGTTTCTGGAACACCGGGGAGCTGTTTTTT; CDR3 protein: CASSFWNTGELFF
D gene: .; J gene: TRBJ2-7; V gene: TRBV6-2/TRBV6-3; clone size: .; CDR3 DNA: TGTGCCAGCAGTTTTAACTTGCAAGACGGCCAGTACTTC; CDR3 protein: CASSFNLQDGQYF
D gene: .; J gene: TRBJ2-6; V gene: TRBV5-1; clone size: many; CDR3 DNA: TGCGCCAGCAACCCAGCTGCGTTCTCTGGGGCCAACGTCCTGACTTTC; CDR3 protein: CASNPAAFSGANVLTF
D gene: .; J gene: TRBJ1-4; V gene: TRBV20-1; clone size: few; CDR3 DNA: TGCAGTGCTATTTCGCCGGGTAATGAAAAACTGTTTTTT; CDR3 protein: CSAISPGNEKLFF
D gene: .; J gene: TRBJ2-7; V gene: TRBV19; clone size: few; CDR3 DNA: TGTGCCAGTAGTATAGGGCAGGGTGGCGAGCAGTACTTC; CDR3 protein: CASSIGQGGEQYF
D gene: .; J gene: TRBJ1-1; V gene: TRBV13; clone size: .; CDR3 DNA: TGTGCCAGCAGCTTAGGAGACAGGTGGAACACTGAAGCTTTCTTT; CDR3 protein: CASSLGDRWNTEAFF
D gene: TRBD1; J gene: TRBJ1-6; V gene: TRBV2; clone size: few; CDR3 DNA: TGTGCCAGCAGTTTGACAGGGGTAGGATCACCCCTCCACTTT; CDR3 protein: CASSLTGVGSPLHF
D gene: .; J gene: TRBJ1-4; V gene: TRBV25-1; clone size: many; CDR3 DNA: TGTGCCAGCAGTGAATTCGGGACAAACTCTGAAAAACTGTTTTTT; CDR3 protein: CASSEFGTNSEKLFF
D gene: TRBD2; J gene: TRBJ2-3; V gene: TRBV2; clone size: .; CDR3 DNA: TGTGCCAGCAGCAACCGGGACTACACAGATACGCAGTATTTT; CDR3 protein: CASSNRDYTDTQYF
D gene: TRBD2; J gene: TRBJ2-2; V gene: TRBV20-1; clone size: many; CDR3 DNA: TGCAGTGCTAGCTTAGGGACTACCCGAATCAACACCGGGGAGCTGTTTTTT; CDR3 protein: CSASLGTTRINTGELFF
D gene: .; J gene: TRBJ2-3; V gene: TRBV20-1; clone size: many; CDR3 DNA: TGCAGTGCTAGGGGTCCAAGCACAGATACGCAGTATTTT; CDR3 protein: CSARGPSTDTQYF
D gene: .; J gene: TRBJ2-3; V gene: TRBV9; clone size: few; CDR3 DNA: TGTGCCAGCAGCGGTATTTACGACCCCACAGATACGCAGTATTTT; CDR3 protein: CASSGIYDPTDTQYF
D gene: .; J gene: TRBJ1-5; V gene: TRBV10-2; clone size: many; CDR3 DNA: TGCGCCAGCAGTGAGTCCGGGGGGCTGGGTACCTATAGCAATCAGCCCCAGCATTTT; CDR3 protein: CASSESGGLGTYSNQPQHF
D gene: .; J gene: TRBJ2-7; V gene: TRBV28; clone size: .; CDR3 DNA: TGTGCCAGCAGTTTAGGGACCTACGAGCAGTACTTC; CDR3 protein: CASSLGTYEQYF
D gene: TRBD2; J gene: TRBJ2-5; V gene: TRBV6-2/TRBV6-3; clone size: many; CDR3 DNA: TGTGCCAGCAGTTACTCGAAGATGGATCTAGCGGGCTATGAGACCCAGTACTTC; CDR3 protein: CASSYSKMDLAGYETQYF
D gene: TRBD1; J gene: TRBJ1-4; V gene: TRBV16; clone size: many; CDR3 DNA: TGTGCCAGCAGCCCGGACAGGGGGTGGTCGACTAATGAAAAACTGTTTTTT; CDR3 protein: CASSPDRGWSTNEKLFF
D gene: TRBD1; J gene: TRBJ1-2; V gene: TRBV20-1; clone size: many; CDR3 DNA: TGCAGTGCTAGAGACTCGCCGGTCAGGGGGAGCGGCTACACCTTC; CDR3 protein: CSARDSPVRGSGYTF
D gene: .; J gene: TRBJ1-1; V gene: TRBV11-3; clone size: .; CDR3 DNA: TGTGCCAGCATCTTAGATTCCGGGTGGGTCGAGGAGAACACTGAATCTTTCTTT; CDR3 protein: CASILDSGWVEENTESFF
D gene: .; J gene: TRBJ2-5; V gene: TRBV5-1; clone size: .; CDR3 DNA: TGCGCCAGCAGCCAAACAGGGAACGTAGAGACCCAGTACTTC; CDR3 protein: CASSQTGNVETQYF
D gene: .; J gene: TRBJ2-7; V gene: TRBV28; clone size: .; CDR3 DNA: TGTGCCAGCAGTCCGTATAGGGAGCAGTACTTC; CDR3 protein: CASSPYREQYF
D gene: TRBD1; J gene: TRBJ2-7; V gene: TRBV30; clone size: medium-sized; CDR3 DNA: TGTGCCTGGAGACGGACAGGGGGCTCGGACGAGCAGTACTTC; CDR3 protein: CAWRRTGGSDEQYF
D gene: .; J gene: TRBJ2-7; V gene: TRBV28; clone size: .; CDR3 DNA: TGTGCCAGCAGCCCGGTATTTGGCGGGAAGTCCTACGAGCAGTACTTC; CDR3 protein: CASSPVFGGKSYEQYF